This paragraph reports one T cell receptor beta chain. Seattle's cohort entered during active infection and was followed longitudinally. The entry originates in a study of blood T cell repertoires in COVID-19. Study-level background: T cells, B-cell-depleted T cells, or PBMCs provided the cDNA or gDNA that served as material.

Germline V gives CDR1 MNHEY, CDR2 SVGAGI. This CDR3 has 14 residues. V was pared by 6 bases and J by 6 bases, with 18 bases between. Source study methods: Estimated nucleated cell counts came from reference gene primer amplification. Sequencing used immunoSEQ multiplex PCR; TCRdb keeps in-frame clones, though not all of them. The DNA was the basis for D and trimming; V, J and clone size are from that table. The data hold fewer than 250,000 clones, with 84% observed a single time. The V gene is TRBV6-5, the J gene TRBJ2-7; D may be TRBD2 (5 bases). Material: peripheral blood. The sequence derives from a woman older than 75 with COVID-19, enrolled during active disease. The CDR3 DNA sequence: TGTGCCAGCAGGGCGGGCCACAAAGCCAGCGAGCAGTACTTC. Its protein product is CASRAGHKASEQYF.